The entry below describes one T cell receptor beta chain. Original analysis: The authors estimated nucleated cell counts from reference gene primer amplification. Using immunoSEQ multiplex PCR, the repertoire was profiled, and TCRdb retains in-frame clones only, with some absent. Clonal size and the V and J genes are those of that table, whereas D and trimming came from the DNA. The sample holds about 74,000 clones, around 87% seen once. The data originate from a study of blood T cell repertoires in COVID-19. About the study: The United States, Italy and Spain supplied acute and convalescent COVID-19 samples. Nucleic acid was either cDNA or gDNA, and it came from T cells, B-cell-depleted T cells, or PBMCs.

Germline V gives CDR1 MDHEN, CDR2 SYDVKM. The V segment lost 8 bases and the J segment 0 bases; nucleotides outside the gene matches: 8. The CDR3 length is 15 residues. This chain joins TRBV28 and TRBJ2-5; TRBD2 matches 8 bases. Material: peripheral blood. This clonotype was obtained from a woman older than 75 with active or convalescent COVID-19. The CDR3 region is CASGRGGANQETQYF. The CDR3 DNA reads as TGTGCCAGCGGACGGGGGGGGGCGAACCAAGAGACCCAGTACTTC.